This T cell receptor (beta chain) was sequenced in a study of blood T cell repertoires in COVID-19. Across the study: Researchers got acute and convalescent COVID-19 samples from the United States, Italy and Spain.

Assay: immunoSEQ multiplex PCR; the TCRdb copy retains only in-frame clones and omits some. Of around 700,000 clones listed, more than 80% are singletons. Trimming removed 5 bases from V and 4 bases from J, with 21 bases in between. There are 17 residues in the CDR3. Per germline, CDR1 WSHSY and CDR2 SAAADI. This clone was detected a few times. The specimen was peripheral blood. V is TRBV10-2 and J is TRBJ1-5, with D possibly TRBD1 on 5 matching bases. The origin of this receptor is a woman between 18 and 29 years old with acute or convalescent COVID-19. This CDR3 is CASSPYLTANSNQPQHF. Written as DNA, the CDR3 is TGCGCCAGCAGTCCTTACCTGACAGCGAACTCTAATCAGCCCCAGCATTTT.